A selection of T cell receptor beta chains follows, all from one sample in a study of human T cells and chemical hapten exposure. TCRdb independently ran MiXCR on the RACE reads; one entry per CDR3 protein. The sample has 90,000 to 140,000 distinct CDR3 sequences; 30% to 35% are singletons. Sequenced here: whole blood, sampled in connection with sensitization to the hapten diphenylcyclopropenone (DPC). The origin of the receptors is a man in his forties with alopecia areata. Some clones in this sample may be carry-over from other donors' samples. The CDR3 runs from the conserved cysteine through the conserved F or W. The order of the fields is J gene, V gene, clone size, D gene, CDR3 protein, CDR3 DNA. A D gene is named only where the DNA matches it firmly. Clone size is stated in some rows and not others, as once, few, many or a class when expanded.

J: TRBJ2-1
V: TRBV3-1
size: few
D: NA
CDR3: CASSQVNGQRQNSWNEQFF
DNA: TGTGCCAGCAGCCAAGTTAACGGCCAGCGACAGAATTCATGGAATGAGCAGTTCTTC

J: TRBJ1-1
V: TRBV28
size: few
D: TRBD1
CDR3: CASSMTGGNPSTEAFF
DNA: TGTGCCAGCAGTATGACAGGGGGCAACCCCAGCACTGAAGCTTTCTTT

J: TRBJ2-3
V: TRBV13
size: NA
D: TRBD2
CDR3: CASSLDPFSGRARDTQYF
DNA: TGTGCCAGCAGCTTAGATCCATTTAGCGGGAGGGCCAGAGATACGCAGTATTTT

J: TRBJ2-7
V: TRBV14
size: few
D: TRBD1
CDR3: CASSQQTGFSEQYF
DNA: TGTGCCAGCAGCCAACAGACAGGGTTCAGCGAGCAGTACTTC

J: TRBJ2-7
V: TRBV29-1
size: NA
D: NA
CDR3: CSIYQGGYEQYF
DNA: TGCAGCATCTACCAGGGGGGGTACGAGCAGTACTTC

J: TRBJ2-1
V: TRBV19
size: NA
D: NA
CDR3: CASSTTARTWSYNEQFF
DNA: TGTGCCAGTAGTACAACCGCACGGACGTGGTCCTACAATGAGCAGTTCTTC

J: TRBJ2-3
V: TRBV6-5
size: few
D: TRBD2
CDR3: CASSPVAGGQDTQYF
DNA: TGTGCCAGCAGTCCTGTAGCGGGAGGACAAGATACGCAGTATTTT

J: TRBJ1-1
V: TRBV3-1
size: NA
D: TRBD1
CDR3: CASSQDGVRGPEAFF
DNA: TGTGCCAGCAGCCAAGACGGTGTCAGGGGGCCTGAAGCTTTCTTT

J: TRBJ2-3
V: TRBV6-2/TRBV6-3
size: few
D: TRBD2
CDR3: CASSYTTGLAGSADTQYF
DNA: TGTGCCAGCAGTTACACAACGGGACTAGCGGGATCGGCAGATACGCAGTATTTT

J: TRBJ1-1
V: TRBV18
size: NA
D: TRBD1
CDR3: CASSLRQGRWENTEAFF
DNA: TGTGCCAGCTCACTAAGACAGGGGCGCTGGGAGAACACTGAAGCTTTCTTT

J: TRBJ2-1
V: TRBV5-5
size: NA
D: TRBD2
CDR3: CASSLGLAHHNEQFF
DNA: TGTGCCAGCAGCTTGGGACTAGCGCACCACAATGAGCAGTTCTTC

J: TRBJ1-1
V: TRBV11-1
size: many
D: TRBD1
CDR3: CASSLGDRARTNTEAFF
DNA: TGTGCCAGCAGCTTAGGTGACAGGGCAAGGACGAACACTGAAGCTTTCTTT

J: TRBJ2-3
V: TRBV5-1
size: NA
D: NA
CDR3: CASSSRTSTDTQYF
DNA: TGCGCCAGCAGCTCGCGGACTAGCACAGATACGCAGTATTTT

J: TRBJ2-7
V: TRBV6-5
size: NA
D: NA
CDR3: CASRNSPDYEQYF
DNA: TGTGCCAGCAGGAACAGCCCCGACTACGAGCAGTACTTC